This TCR beta chain was obtained from a study of CD8 T cells in Susac syndrome. CD8+ and CD4+ T cells were negatively isolated; TEMRA cells were FACS-enriched. V was trimmed by 2 bases and J by 0 bases, leaving 5 bases between them. This CDR3 has 13 residues. Germline CDR1 reads SGDLS; CDR2 reads YYNGEE. The authors reverse transcribed roughly 0.5 to 1 ug RNA with random hexamers. The authors amplified TCR beta CDR3 across 54 Vbeta and 13 Jbeta using immunoSEQ multiplex PCR. TCRdb analysed the immunoSEQ multiplex PCR reads with MiXCR anew, one entry per CDR3 protein. Among 150,000 to 200,000 distinct CDR3 sequences listed, about 94% were seen once.

Sequencing was performed on CD4+ T cells from PBMCs. This TCR derives from a human donor in good health. The V call is TRBV9, the J call TRBJ1-1; D unclear. The CDR3 region is CASSVVVNTEAFF. For the CDR3, the DNA is TGTGCCAGCAGCGTGGTGGTGAACACTGAAGCTTTCTTT.